This TCR beta chain was captured by sequencing in a study of blood T cell repertoires in COVID-19. Study-wide context: The samples span acute and convalescent COVID-19 from the United States, Italy and Spain. T cells, B-cell-depleted T cells, or PBMCs supplied cDNA or gDNA.

Germline assignment: CDR1 SEHNR and CDR2 FQNEAQ (reference sequence). Trimming removed 1 base at V and 1 base at J, with 19 bases between. The CDR3 length is 19 residues. Original methodology: Using reference gene primer amplification, nucleated cell counts were estimated. Method: immunoSEQ multiplex PCR; TCRdb's copy keeps in-frame clones and lacks some. V and J calls and clone size follow that table, whereas D and trimming were derived from the DNA. Of some 100,000 clones detected, less than 85% appear once; the ten largest clones hold around 4%. The TCR comes from a human donor in a cohort sampled during active or convalescent COVID-19. The J gene is TRBJ1-4, the V gene TRBV7-9; D possibly corresponds to TRBD1 (5 bases). What was sequenced was peripheral blood. The CDR3 region is CASSLVQGGHVVTNEKLFF. Written as DNA, the CDR3 is TGTGCCAGCAGCTTAGTCCAGGGAGGTCACGTAGTAACTAATGAAAAACTGTTTTTT.